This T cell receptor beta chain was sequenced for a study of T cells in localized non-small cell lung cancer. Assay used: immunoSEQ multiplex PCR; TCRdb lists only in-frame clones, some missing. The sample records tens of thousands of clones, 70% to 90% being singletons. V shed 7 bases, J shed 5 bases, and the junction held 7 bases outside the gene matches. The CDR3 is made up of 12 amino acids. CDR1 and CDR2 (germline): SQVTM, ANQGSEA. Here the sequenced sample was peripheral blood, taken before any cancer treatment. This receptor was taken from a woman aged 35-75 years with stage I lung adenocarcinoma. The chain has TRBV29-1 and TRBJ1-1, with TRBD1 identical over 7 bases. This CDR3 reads CSGRGRGTEAFF. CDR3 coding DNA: TGCAGCGGCAGGGGGAGAGGTACTGAAGCTTTCTTT.